A selection of T cell receptor beta chains follows, all from one sample in a study of cytomegalovirus exposure and HLA in healthy donors. This table comes from immunoSEQ multiplex PCR, and its TCRdb copy is limited to in-frame clones, with some not included. The profile shows 150,000 or so clones, roughly 79% of them singletons. Source material: PBMCs. These receptors came from a man aged 45-65 years in good health and CMV-seropositive. CDR3s include the opening cysteine and the closing phenylalanine or tryptophan. The order of the fields is V gene, CDR3 length, J gene, clone size, CDR3 protein. Clone sizes are given selectively: once, few, many, or a class where the clone is expanded.

TRBV27	16	TRBJ2-1	-	CASSREGGGGFNEQFF
TRBV21-1	12	TRBJ1-1	-	CASSFGDTEAFF
TRBV7-9	13	TRBJ2-2	-	CASSEQGGGELFF
TRBV14	15	TRBJ2-2	few	CASSRQGGGTGELFF
TRBV15	16	TRBJ2-4	-	CATSRDSGLPKNIQYF
TRBV9	13	TRBJ2-3	once	CASSVSSTDTQYF
TRBV5-6	15	TRBJ1-2	once	CASSTWTGFRYGYTF
TRBV18	19	TRBJ1-4	once	CASSPSPGQASSTNEKLFF
TRBV5-4	16	TRBJ2-2	-	CASRPRGGAETGELFF
TRBV5-4	15	TRBJ2-3	-	CATSPRGASTDTQYF
TRBV14	13	TRBJ1-2	-	CASSPQALYGYTF
TRBV27	13	TRBJ2-7	-	CASSLGGVYEQYF
TRBV11-2	15	TRBJ2-5	-	CASSRSGGAVGTQYF
TRBV2	14	TRBJ1-2	-	CASRSGQDLYGYTF
TRBV9	17	TRBJ1-1	few	CASSVGGLRADGTEAFF
TRBV29-1	12	TRBJ2-7	-	CSVAGDGYEQYF
TRBV6-1	13	TRBJ2-3	-	CASNQDRVDTQYF
TRBV18	15	TRBJ1-1	-	CASSPMGLLNTEAFF
TRBV7-8	17	TRBJ1-2	few	CASSSVVLWGQGNGYTF
TRBV5-1	12	TRBJ2-2	-	CASNKNTGELFF
TRBV27	12	TRBJ2-5	once	CASVSDQETQYF
TRBV5-4	14	TRBJ1-2	-	CASSLVGQDYGYTF
TRBV7-2	14	TRBJ1-1	-	CASSGQGQGSEAFF
TRBV9	16	TRBJ1-3	-	CASSERHKSSGNTIYF
TRBV5-1	14	TRBJ2-3	-	CASSFSGFTDTQYF
TRBV18	13	TRBJ2-7	-	CASAGTGERVQYF
TRBV28	15	TRBJ2-2	-	CASSPGVPTTGELFF
TRBV28	14	TRBJ1-2	-	CASSFSRGGSGYTF
TRBV7-3	15	TRBJ2-5	once	CASRDRTSGGETQYF
TRBV6-1	18	TRBJ2-5	-	CASSEGKLAGGPRETQYF